These 16 T cell receptor beta chains were all obtained from the same sample, sequenced in a study of blood T cells in healthy people across ages (dated by TCRdb to between 2015 and 2016). To prepare the library, 5' RACE was applied. A second PCR of 7 to 11 cycles was performed with a sample-barcoded 5' primer and a J-beta primer mix. TCRdb itself trimmed the public reads at Q25 with fastp, ran MiXCR and retained productive beta chains. All rows with the same CDR3 protein become a single entry with the most common DNA and genes. The sample has 1.8 million or so distinct CDR3 sequences on record, 30% to 40% of them singletons. Of the sample, 23% is held by the ten largest clones. Input material: blood. The receptor source for this set is a human donor in good health.

The V call is TRBV9, the J call TRBJ1-1, with no clear D. Trimming took 2 bases from V and 3 from J, leaving 8 bases between them. The CDR3 covers 13 residues. CDR1 is SGDLS, CDR2 YYNGEE, per germline. The DNA of the CDR3 is TGTGCCAGCAGCGTTTCGGACGACACTGAAGCTTTCTTT. This gives the protein CASSVSDDTEAFF. Supplemented by reference TRBV9 and TRBJ1-1, the full variable domain reads DSGVTQTPKHLITATGQRVTLRCSPRSGDLSVYWYQQSLDQGLQFLIQYYNGEERAKGNILERFSAQQFPDLHSELNLSSLELGDSALYFCASSVSDDTEAFFGQGTRLTVV.

This clonotype was seen a handful of times. The junction shows a germline mismatch at one end, possibly a read error. The V call is TRBV3-1, the J call TRBJ1-2; TRBD1 aligns across 7 bases. Germline CDR1 is LGHDT and CDR2 is YNNKEL (reference sequence). The CDR3 loop spans 15 amino acids. The CDR3 spells CASSQGGGEAYDYTF. In DNA form, the CDR3 reads TGTGCCAGCAGCCAAGGAGGGGGCGAAGCCTATGACTACACCTTC.

In its sample, this clonotype was seen a few times. The chain carries TRBV7-8 and TRBJ1-5; tentatively, D is TRBD1 (6 bases). Trimming left V 5 bases short and J 9 bases short, with 23 bases between. From germline, CDR1 is SGHVS and CDR2 FQNEAQ. The CDR3 contains 16 residues. The CDR3 region has the DNA TGTGCCAGCAGCACCTCCGGGGGCGCCGCGCGGGTGCCCCAGCATTTT. This codes for CASSTSGGAARVPQHF.

The table lists this clonotype with many counts. The chain carries TRBV7-2 and TRBJ2-5; a weak D match, TRBD1 (5 bases). The V end was cut by 1 base, the J end by 4 bases, with 13 bases between. CDR3 length equals 15 residues. Germline V gene data show CDR1 as SGHTA and CDR2 as FQGNSA. The CDR3 loop is CASSLGVSTGETQYF. The CDR3 DNA follows: TGTGCCAGCAGCTTAGGAGTCTCCACAGGAGAGACCCAGTACTTC. Supplemented by reference TRBV7-2 and TRBJ2-5, the full variable domain reads GAGVSQSPSNKVTEKGKDVELRCDPISGHTALYWYRQSLGQGLEFLIYFQGNSAPDKSGLPSDRFSAERTGGSVSTLTIQRTQQEDSAVYLCASSLGVSTGETQYFGPGTRLLVL.

Only a few counts were recorded for this clonotype. V usage is TRBV24-1 and J usage is TRBJ2-3; 8 bases align to TRBD1. This CDR3 has 14 residues. V lost 3 bases to trimming and J lost 5 bases; unmatched junction nucleotides: 3. Germline CDR1 is KGHDR and CDR2 is SFDVKD. DNA of the CDR3: TGTGCCACCAGTGATCACAGGGGGTTAGATACGCAGTATTTT. Translating gives CATSDHRGLDTQYF.

This clonotype was seen only a few times. The V and J genes are TRBV12-3 or TRBV12-4 and TRBJ1-1, with D unresolved. V was clipped by 6 bases and J by 4 bases, with 12 bases between them. The CDR3 is made up of 13 amino acids. CDR3: CASSPGMVTEAFF. CDR3 nucleotides: TGTGCCAGCAGCCCGGGGATGGTCACTGAAGCTTTCTTT.

The chain couples TRBV12-3 or TRBV12-4 to TRBJ1-1; perhaps TRBD1 as D (6 bases). V gave up 7 bases and J gave up 5 bases, with 20 bases separating them. The CDR3 runs 15 residues. CDR3 region: CASTLTTTGWTEAFF. CDR3 coding DNA: TGTGCCAGCACCCTTACCACCACAGGGTGGACTGAAGCTTTCTTT.

This clonotype was counted a few times. The V gene is TRBV28, the J gene TRBJ2-1; TRBD2 matches at 9 bases. V dropped 2 bases and J dropped 13; count of bases not matched to a gene: 6. Germline loops: CDR1 MDHEN, CDR2 SYDVKM. The length of the CDR3 is 13 residues. Here the CDR3 reads CASSLPPAGGQFF. Written as DNA, the CDR3 is TGTGCCAGCAGTTTACCCCCAGCGGGGGGCCAGTTCTTC.

V gene TRBV9 combines with J gene TRBJ2-4; 11 bases agree with TRBD1. CDR3 length equals 16 residues. The ends lost 5 bases at V and 13 bases at J; junction bases unmatched: 17. CDR1 is SGDLS and CDR2 is YYNGEE in the germline V gene. The CDR3 sequence is CASSPFGDRGYNEQYF. CDR3 in DNA: TGTGCCAGCAGTCCCTTTGGGGACAGGGGGTACAATGAGCAGTACTTC.

This clonotype has ten or more counts. This chain connects TRBV3-1 to TRBJ2-5, with D perhaps matching TRBD1 (6 bases). The germline V gene has CDR1 LGHDT and CDR2 YNNKEL (reference sequence). The CDR3 is 17 amino acids. V lost 1 base, J lost 1 base, and 16 bases lay in between. CDR3 coding DNA: TGTGCCAGCAGCCAAGTCGAAGGATGGGGGCCCCAAGAGACCCAGTACTTC. Translating gives CASSQVEGWGPQETQYF.

This clonotype was seen more than once but under ten times. The V call is TRBV6-2 or TRBV6-3, the J call TRBJ2-1; unclear D gene. The CDR3 extends over 12 amino acids. Trimming cost V 3 bases and J 7 bases, with 7 bases left between them. Germline CDR1 is MNHEY and CDR2 is SVGEGT. In DNA, the CDR3 is TGTGCCAGCAGTTATCTTATGAATGAGCAGTTCTTC. Protein sequence: CASSYLMNEQFF.

The chain combines TRBV12-3 or TRBV12-4 with TRBJ1-2, with 7 bases fitting TRBD1. The CDR3 extends over 15 amino acids. V trimming: 3 bases; J trimming: 4 bases; junction bases outside the gene matches: 8. This CDR3 is CASSFDRAISYGYTF. The DNA for the CDR3 is TGTGCCAGCAGTTTTGACAGGGCGATAAGCTATGGCTACACCTTC.

The chain is built from TRBV4-1 and TRBJ2-4, with 11 positions matching TRBD2. CDR1 and CDR2 from the germline V gene are MGHRA and YSYEKL. CDR3 length: 15 amino acids. With V trimmed by 4 bases and J by 13 bases, 12 bases remained unmatched. The chain's CDR3 is CASSLSLAGGLEQYF. The DNA for the CDR3 is TGCGCCAGCAGCCTCAGTTTAGCGGGGGGGCTTGAGCAGTACTTC.

This clonotype was seen a few times. The rearrangement links TRBV13 to TRBJ1-2; D is ambiguous. With 5 bases removed from V and 4 bases from J, the gap between germline ends came to 11 bases. This CDR3 region has 13 residues. The germline V gene has CDR1 PRHDT and CDR2 FYEKMQ (reference sequence). The CDR3 DNA reads as TGTGCCAGCAGCCCAGCAGTTGGCTATGGCTACACCTTC. Protein sequence: CASSPAVGYGYTF.

The chain is built from TRBV4-3 and TRBJ2-5, with D possibly being TRBD1 (6 bases). Germline CDR1 reads LGHNA; CDR2 reads YSLEER. The CDR3 spans 15 residues. Trimming stripped 0 bases from V and 13 bases from J, with 21 bases between. CDR3 DNA: TGCGCCAGCAGCCAAGATAATTTTTTTGGGGACAACCTGTACTTC. It translates to CASSQDNFFGDNLYF.

The chain has TRBV29-1 and TRBJ2-1; D gene ambiguous. V lost 0 bases and J lost 9, with 15 bases in between. The length of the CDR3 is 14 residues. Germline loops: CDR1 SQVTM, CDR2 ANQGSEA. The CDR3 DNA is TGCAGCGTTGAAGATGTGGTGGCCGAAGGTGAGCAGTTCTTC. This encodes CSVEDVVAEGEQFF.